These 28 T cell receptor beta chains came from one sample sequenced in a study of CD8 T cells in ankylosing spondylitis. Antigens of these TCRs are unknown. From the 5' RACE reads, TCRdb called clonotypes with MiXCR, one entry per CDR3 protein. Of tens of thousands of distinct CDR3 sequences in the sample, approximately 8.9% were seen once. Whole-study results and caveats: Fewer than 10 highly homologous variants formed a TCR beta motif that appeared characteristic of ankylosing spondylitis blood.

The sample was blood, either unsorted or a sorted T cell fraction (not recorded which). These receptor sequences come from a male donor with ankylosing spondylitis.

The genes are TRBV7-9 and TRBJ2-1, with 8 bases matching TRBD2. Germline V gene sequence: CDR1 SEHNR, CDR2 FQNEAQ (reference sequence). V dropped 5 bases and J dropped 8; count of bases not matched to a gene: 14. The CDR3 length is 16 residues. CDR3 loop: CASSTYSGAGADEQFF. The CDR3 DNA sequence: TGTGCCAGCAGCACCTATAGCGGGGCCGGGGCCGATGAGCAGTTCTTC.

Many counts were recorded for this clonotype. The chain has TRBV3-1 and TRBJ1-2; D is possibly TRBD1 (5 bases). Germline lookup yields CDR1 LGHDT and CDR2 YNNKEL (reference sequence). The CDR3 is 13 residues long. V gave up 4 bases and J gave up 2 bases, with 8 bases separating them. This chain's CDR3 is CASSLDTNYGYTF. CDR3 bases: TGTGCCAGCAGCCTGGACACCAACTATGGCTACACCTTC.

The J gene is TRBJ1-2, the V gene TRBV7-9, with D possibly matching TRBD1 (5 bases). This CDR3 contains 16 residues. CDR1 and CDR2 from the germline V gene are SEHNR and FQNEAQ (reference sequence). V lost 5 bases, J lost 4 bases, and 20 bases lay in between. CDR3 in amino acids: CASSPPPDRPVYGYTF. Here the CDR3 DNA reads TGTGCCAGCAGCCCGCCCCCCGACAGACCCGTCTATGGCTACACCTTC.

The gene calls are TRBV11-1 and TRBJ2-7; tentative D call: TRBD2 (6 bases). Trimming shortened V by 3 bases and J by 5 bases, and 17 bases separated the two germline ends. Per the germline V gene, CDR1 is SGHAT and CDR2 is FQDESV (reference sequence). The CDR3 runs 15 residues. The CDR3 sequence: CASSFVSAGRNEQYF. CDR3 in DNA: TGTGCCAGCAGCTTCGTGTCGGCAGGGAGGAACGAGCAGTACTTC. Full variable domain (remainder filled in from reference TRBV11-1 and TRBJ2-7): EAEVAQSPRYKITEKSQAVAFWCDPISGHATLYWYRQILGQGPELLVQFQDESVVDDSQLPKDRFSAERLKGVDSTLKIQPAELGDSAMYLCASSFVSAGRNEQYFGPGTRLTVT.

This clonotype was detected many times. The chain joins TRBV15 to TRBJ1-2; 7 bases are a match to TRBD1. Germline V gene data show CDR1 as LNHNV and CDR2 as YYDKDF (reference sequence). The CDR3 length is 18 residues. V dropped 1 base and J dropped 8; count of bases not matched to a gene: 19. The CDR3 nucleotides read TGTGCCACCAGCAGAGTCCCCCGGGACAGCGAATTAACTATGGGCTACACCTTC. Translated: CATSRVPRDSELTMGYTF.

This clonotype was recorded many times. The CDR3 DNA reads as TGTGCCAGCAGCTTACAAAGGGGCGGGAGAGATACGCAGTATTTT. This sequence encodes CASSLQRGGRDTQYF. The chain employs TRBV6-5 and TRBJ2-3; 7 nucleotides line up with TRBD2. Germline assignment: CDR1 MNHEY and CDR2 SVGAGI. The CDR3 has 15 amino acids. After removal of 6 bases from V and 5 bases from J, the junction contained 11 bases not matched to a gene.

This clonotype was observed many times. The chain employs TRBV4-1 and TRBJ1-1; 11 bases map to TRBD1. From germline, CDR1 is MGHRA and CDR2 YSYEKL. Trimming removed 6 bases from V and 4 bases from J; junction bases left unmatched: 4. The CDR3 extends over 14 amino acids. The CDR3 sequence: CASSPGTGGTEAFF. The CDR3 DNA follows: TGCGCCAGCAGTCCGGGGACAGGGGGCACTGAAGCTTTCTTT.

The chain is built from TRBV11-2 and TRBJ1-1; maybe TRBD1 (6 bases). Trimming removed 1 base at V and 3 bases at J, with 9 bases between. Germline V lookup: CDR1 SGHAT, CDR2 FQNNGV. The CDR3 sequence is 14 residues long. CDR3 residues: CASSLGGGYTEAFF. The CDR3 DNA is TGTGCCAGCAGCTTAGGAGGGGGTTACACTGAAGCTTTCTTT.

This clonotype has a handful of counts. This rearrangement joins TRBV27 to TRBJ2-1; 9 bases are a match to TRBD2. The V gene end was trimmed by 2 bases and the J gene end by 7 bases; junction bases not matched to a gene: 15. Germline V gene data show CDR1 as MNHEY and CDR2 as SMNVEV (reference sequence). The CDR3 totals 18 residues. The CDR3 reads CASSLRPLAGRVANEQFF. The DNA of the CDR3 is TGTGCCAGCAGTTTACGCCCGCTAGCGGGAAGGGTGGCGAATGAGCAGTTCTTC.

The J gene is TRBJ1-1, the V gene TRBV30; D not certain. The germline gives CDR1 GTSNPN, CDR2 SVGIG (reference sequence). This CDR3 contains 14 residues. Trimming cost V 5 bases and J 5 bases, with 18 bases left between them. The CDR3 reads CAWQKESHLTEAFF. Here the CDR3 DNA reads TGTGCCTGGCAGAAGGAGAGCCACTTGACTGAAGCTTTCTTT.

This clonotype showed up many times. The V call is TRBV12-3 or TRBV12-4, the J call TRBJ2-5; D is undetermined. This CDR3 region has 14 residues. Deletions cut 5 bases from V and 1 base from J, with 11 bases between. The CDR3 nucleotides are TGTGCCAGCAGTCTTTTGGGGTCCCAAGAGACCCAGTACTTC. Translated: CASSLLGSQETQYF.

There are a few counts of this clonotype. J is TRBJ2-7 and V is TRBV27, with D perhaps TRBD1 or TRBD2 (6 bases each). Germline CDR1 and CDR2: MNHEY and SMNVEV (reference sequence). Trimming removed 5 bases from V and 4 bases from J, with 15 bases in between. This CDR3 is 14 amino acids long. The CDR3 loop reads CASSLQGGSYEQYF. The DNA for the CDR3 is TGTGCCAGCAGTCTACAGGGAGGCTCGTACGAGCAGTACTTC.

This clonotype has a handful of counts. CDR3 sequence reads: CATSRDPLAGIGETQYF. In DNA, the CDR3 is TGTGCCACCAGCAGAGATCCACTAGCGGGTATCGGAGAGACCCAGTACTTC. The V gene is TRBV15, the J gene TRBJ2-5; 9 bases align to TRBD2. This CDR3 has 17 amino acids. The V and J ends lost 0 bases and 4 bases, in that order; junction bases with no gene match: 9. Germline CDR1 and CDR2: LNHNV and YYDKDF (reference sequence).

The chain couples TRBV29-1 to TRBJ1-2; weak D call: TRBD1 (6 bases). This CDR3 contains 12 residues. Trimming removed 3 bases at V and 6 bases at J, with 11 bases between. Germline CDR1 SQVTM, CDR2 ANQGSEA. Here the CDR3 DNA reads TGCAGCGTTGACCGGACAGTCGATGGCTACACCTTC. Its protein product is CSVDRTVDGYTF.

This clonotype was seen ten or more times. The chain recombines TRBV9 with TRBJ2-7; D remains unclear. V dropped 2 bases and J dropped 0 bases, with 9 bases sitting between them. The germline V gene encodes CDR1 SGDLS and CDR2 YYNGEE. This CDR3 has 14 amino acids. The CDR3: CASSVWQDSYEQYF. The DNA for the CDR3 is TGTGCCAGCAGCGTTTGGCAGGACTCCTACGAGCAGTACTTC.

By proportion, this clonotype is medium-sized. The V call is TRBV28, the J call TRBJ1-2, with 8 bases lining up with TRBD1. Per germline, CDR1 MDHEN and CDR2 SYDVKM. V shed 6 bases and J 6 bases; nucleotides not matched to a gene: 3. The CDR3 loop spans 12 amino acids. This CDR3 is CASSPGGDGYTF. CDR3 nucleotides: TGTGCCAGCAGCCCAGGGGGCGATGGCTACACCTTC.

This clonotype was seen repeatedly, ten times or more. The CDR3 coding sequence is TGTGCCAGCAGCACCGGGACAGGGGAAGAGCAGTTCTTC. Translated: CASSTGTGEEQFF. The chain combines TRBV7-9 with TRBJ2-1; 10 bases are a match to TRBD1. Unmatched junction bases numbered 5, after V lost 5 bases and J lost 10 bases. Germline assignment: CDR1 SEHNR and CDR2 FQNEAQ (reference sequence). This CDR3 region has 13 residues.

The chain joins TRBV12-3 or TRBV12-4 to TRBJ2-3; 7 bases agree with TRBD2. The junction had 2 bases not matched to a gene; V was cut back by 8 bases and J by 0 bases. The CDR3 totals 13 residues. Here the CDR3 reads CASGLVSTDTQYF. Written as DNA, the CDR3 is TGTGCCAGCGGACTAGTCAGCACAGATACGCAGTATTTT.

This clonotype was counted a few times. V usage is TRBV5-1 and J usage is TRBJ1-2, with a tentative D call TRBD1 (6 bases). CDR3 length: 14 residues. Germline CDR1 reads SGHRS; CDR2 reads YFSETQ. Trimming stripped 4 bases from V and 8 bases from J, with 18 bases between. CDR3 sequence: CASSPVWQGKGYTF. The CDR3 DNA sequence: TGCGCCAGCAGCCCCGTATGGCAGGGGAAAGGCTACACCTTC.

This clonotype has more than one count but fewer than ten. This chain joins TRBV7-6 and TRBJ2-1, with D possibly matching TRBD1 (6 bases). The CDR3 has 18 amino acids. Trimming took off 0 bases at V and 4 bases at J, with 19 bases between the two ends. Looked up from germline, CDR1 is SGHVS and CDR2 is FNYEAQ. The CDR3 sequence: CASSLASEGETKYNEQFF. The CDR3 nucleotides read TGTGCCAGCAGCTTAGCGTCAGAGGGGGAGACAAAGTACAATGAGCAGTTCTTC.

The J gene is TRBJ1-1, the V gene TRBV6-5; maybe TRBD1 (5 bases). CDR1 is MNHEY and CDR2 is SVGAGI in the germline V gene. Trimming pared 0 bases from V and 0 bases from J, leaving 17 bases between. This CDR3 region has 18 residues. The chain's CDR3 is CASSYSNGIWGVNTEAFF. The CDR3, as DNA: TGTGCCAGCAGTTACTCGAACGGTATATGGGGCGTGAACACTGAAGCTTTCTTT.

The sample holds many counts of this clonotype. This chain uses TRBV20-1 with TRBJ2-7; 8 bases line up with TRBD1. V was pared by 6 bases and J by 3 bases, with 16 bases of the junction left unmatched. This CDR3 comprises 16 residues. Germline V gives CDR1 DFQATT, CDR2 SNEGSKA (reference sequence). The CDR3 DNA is TGCAGTGCCGGAGACGGGACCGGGACAGGTGACTACGAGCAGTACTTC. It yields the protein CSAGDGTGTGDYEQYF.

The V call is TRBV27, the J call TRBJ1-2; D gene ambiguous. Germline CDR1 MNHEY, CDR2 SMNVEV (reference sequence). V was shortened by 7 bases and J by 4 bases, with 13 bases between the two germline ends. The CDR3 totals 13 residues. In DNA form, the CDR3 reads TGTGCCAGCACTCACGGGGTTGGCTATGGCTACACCTTC. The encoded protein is CASTHGVGYGYTF.

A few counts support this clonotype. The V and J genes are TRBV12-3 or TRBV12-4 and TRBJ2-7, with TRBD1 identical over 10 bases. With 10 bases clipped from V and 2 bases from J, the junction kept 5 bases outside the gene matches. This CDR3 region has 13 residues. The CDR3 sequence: CAIGTGDTYEQYF. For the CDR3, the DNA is TGTGCCATCGGGACAGGGGATACCTACGAGCAGTACTTC.

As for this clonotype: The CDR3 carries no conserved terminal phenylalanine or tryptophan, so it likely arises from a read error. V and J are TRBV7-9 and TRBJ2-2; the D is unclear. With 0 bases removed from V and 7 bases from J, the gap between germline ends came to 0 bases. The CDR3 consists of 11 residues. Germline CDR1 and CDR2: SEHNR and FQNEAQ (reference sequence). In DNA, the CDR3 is TGTGCCAGCAGCTTAGCCGGGGAGCTGTTTCTT. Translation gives CASSLAGELFL.

In nucleotides, the CDR3 is TGCAGTGCTAGAACCCTAGCGGGAGTCGTCTCCTACAATGAGCAGTTCTTC. It specifies CSARTLAGVVSYNEQFF. The genes are TRBV20-1 and TRBJ2-1; 10 bases match TRBD2. Germline assignment: CDR1 DFQATT and CDR2 SNEGSKA (reference sequence). The V and J ends lost 2 bases and 0 bases, in that order; junction bases with no gene match: 7. The CDR3 has 17 residues.

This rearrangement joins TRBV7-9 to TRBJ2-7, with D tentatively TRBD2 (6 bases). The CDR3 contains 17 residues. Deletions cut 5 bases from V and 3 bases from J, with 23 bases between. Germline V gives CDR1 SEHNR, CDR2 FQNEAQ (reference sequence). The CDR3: CASSLTLFGGDLYEQYF. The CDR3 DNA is TGTGCCAGCAGCCTAACCCTCTTCGGCGGGGATCTCTACGAGCAGTACTTC.

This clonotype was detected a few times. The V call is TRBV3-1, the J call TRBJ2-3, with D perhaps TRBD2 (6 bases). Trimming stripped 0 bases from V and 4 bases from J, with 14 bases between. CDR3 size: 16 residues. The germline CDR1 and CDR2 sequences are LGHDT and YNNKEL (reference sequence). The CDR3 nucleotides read TGTGCCAGCAGCCAAGAGGGGAGCGGGTTCGCAGATACGCAGTATTTT. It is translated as CASSQEGSGFADTQYF.